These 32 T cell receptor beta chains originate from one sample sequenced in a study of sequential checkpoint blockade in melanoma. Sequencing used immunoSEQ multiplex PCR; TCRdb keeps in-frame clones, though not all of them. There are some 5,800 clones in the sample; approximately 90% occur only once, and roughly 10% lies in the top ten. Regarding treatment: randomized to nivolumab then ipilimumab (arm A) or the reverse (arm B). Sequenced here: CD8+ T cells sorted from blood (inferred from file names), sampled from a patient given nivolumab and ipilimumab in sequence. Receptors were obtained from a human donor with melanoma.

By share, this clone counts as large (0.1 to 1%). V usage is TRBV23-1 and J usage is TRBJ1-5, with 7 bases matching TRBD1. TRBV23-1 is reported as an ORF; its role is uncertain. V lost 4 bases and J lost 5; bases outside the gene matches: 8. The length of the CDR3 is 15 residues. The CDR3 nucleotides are TGCGCCAGCAGTCGTCGACAGGGTAAGGATCAGCCCCAGCATTTT. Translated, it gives CASSRRQGKDQPQHF.

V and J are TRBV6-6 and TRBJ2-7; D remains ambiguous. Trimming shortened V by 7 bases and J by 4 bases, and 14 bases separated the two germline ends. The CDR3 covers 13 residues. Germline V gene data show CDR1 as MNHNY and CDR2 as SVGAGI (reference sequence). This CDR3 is CASTTHPSYEQYF. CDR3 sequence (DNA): TGTGCCAGCACTACGCACCCATCATACGAGCAGTACTTC.

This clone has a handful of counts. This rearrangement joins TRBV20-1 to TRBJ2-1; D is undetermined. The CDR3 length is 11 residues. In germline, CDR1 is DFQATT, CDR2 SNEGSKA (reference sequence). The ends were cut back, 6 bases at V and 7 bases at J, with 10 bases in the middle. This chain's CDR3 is CSAGKANEQFF. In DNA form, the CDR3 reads TGCAGTGCAGGTAAAGCGAATGAGCAGTTCTTC.

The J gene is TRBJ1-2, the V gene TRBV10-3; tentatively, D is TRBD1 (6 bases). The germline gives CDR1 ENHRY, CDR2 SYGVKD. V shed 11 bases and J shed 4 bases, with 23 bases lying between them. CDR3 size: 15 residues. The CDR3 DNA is TGTGCCTCTCTTGACCCCGACAGGACCCTCTATGGCTACACCTTC. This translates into CASLDPDRTLYGYTF.

The CDR3 is CASSLTKASGITGELFF. In DNA form, the CDR3 reads TGTGCCAGCAGTTTAACCAAGGCTAGCGGGATTACCGGGGAGCTGTTTTTT. The J gene is TRBJ2-2, the V gene TRBV27, with 9 nucleotides matching TRBD2. The junction had 9 bases not matched to a gene; V was cut back by 2 bases and J by 5 bases. This CDR3 is built from 17 residues. Germline loops: CDR1 MNHEY, CDR2 SMNVEV (reference sequence).

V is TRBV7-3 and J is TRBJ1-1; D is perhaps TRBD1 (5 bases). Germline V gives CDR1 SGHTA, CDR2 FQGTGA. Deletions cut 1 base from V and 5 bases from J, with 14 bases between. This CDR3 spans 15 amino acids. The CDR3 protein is CASSLIGAGKTEAFF. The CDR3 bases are TGTGCCAGCAGCTTAATTGGGGCAGGGAAAACTGAAGCTTTCTTT.

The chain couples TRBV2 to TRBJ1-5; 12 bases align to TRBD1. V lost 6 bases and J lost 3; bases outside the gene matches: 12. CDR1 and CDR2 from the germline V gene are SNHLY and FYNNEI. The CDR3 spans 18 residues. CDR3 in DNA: TGTGCCAGCAGGCCCGGGACAGGGGGCGCCGGGTCCAATCAGCCCCAGCATTTT. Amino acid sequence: CASRPGTGGAGSNQPQHF. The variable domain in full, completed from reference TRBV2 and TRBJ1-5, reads EPEVTQTPSHQVTQMGQEVILRCVPISNHLYFYWYRQILGQKVEFLVSFYNNEISEKSEIFDDQFSVERPDGSNFTLKIRSTKLEDSAMYFCASRPGTGGAGSNQPQHFGDGTRLSIL.

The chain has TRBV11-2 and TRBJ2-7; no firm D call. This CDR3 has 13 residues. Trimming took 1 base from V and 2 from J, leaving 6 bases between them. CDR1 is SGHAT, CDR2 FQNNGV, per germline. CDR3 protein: CASSLGRAYEQYF. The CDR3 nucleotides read TGTGCCAGCAGCTTAGGTCGAGCCTACGAGCAGTACTTC.

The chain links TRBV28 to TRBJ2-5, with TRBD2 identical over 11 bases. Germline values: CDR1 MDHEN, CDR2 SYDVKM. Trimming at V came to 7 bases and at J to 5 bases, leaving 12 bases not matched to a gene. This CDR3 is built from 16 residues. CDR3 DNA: TGTGCCAGCACCTCCTGGGTTAGCGGGAGGGGGGAGACCCAGTACTTC. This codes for CASTSWVSGRGETQYF.

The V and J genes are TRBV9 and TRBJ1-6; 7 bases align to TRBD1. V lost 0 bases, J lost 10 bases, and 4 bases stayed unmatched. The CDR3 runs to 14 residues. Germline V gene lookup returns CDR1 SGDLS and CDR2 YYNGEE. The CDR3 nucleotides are TGTGCCAGCAGCGTAGGACAGGGAAGGTCACCCCTCCACTTT. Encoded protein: CASSVGQGRSPLHF.

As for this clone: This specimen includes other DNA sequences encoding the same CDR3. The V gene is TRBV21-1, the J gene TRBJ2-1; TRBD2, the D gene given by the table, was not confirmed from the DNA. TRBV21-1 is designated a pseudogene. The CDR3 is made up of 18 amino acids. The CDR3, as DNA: TGTGCCAGCACCGGACTAGCGGGAGGGGGGGTCCGAGACAATGAGCAGTTCTTC. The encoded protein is CASTGLAGGGVRDNEQFF.

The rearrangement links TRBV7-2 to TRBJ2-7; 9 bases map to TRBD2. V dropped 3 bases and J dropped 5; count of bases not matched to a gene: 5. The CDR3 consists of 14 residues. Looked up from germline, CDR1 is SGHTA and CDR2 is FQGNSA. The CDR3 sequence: CASSLVAGEHEQYF. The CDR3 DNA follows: TGTGCCAGCAGCTTGGTAGCGGGAGAGCACGAGCAGTACTTC. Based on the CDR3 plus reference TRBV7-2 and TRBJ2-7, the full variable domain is GAGVSQSPSNKVTEKGKDVELRCDPISGHTALYWYRQSLGQGLEFLIYFQGNSAPDKSGLPSDRFSAERTGGSVSTLTIQRTQQEDSAVYLCASSLVAGEHEQYFGPGTRLTVT.

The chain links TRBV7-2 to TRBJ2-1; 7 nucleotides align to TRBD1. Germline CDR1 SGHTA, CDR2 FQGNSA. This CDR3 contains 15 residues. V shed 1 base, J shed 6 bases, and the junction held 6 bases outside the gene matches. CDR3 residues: CASSLGQGPGNEQFF. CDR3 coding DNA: TGTGCCAGCAGCTTAGGACAGGGCCCGGGCAATGAGCAGTTCTTC.

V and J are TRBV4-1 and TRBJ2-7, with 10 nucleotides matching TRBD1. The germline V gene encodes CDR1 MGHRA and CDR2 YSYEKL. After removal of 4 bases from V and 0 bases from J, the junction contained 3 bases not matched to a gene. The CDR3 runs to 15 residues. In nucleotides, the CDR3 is TGCGCCAGCAGCCCCCGGGACAGGGGCTCCTACGAGCAGTACTTC. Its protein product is CASSPRDRGSYEQYF.

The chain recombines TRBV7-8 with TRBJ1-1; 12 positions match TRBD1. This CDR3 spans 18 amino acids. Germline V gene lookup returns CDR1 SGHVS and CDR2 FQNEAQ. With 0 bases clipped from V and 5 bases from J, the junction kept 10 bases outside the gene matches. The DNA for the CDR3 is TGTGCCAGCAGCTTAGCGTCTTGGGGACAGGGGGCGATAACTGAAGCTTTCTTT. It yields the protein CASSLASWGQGAITEAFF.

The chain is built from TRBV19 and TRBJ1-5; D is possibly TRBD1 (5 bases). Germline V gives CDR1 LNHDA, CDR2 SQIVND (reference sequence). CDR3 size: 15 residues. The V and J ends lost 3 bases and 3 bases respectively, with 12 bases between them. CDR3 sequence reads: CASSILTEINQPQHF. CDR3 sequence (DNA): TGTGCCAGTAGTATTCTGACAGAGATCAATCAGCCCCAGCATTTT.

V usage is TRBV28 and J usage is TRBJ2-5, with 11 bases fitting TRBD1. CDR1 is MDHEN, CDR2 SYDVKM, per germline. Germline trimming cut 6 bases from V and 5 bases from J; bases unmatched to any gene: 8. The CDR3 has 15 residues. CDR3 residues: CASRPGQGAPETQYF. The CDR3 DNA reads TGTGCCAGCAGACCCGGACAGGGGGCGCCGGAGACCCAGTACTTC.

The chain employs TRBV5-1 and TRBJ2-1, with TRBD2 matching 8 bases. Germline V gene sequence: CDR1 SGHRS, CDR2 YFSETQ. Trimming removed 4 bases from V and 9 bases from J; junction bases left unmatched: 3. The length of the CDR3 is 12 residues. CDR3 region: CASSLAGGEQFF. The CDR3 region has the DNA TGCGCCAGCAGCCTAGCGGGCGGTGAGCAGTTCTTC.

In nucleotides, the CDR3 is TGCAGCGTTGAAAAGGAGGGACAGGGGTACTCCTACGAGCAGTACTTC. This gives the protein CSVEKEGQGYSYEQYF. This rearrangement joins TRBV29-1 to TRBJ2-7; 10 nucleotides match TRBD1. V trimming: 2 bases; J trimming: 0 bases; junction bases outside the gene matches: 7. This CDR3 has 16 residues. Germline V gene sequence: CDR1 SQVTM, CDR2 ANQGSEA.

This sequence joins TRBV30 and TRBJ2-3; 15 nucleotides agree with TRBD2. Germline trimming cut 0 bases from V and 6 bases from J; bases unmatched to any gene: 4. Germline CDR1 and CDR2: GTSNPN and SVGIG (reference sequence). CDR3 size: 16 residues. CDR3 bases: TGTGCCTGGAGTGTACTAGGACTAGCGGGGGGGGATACGCAGTATTTT. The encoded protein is CAWSVLGLAGGDTQYF.

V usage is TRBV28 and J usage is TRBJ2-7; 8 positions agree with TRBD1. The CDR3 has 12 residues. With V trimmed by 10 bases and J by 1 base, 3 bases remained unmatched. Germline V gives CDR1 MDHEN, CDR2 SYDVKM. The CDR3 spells CANRTGSYEQYF. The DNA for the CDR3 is TGTGCCAATCGGACAGGGTCCTACGAGCAGTACTTC.

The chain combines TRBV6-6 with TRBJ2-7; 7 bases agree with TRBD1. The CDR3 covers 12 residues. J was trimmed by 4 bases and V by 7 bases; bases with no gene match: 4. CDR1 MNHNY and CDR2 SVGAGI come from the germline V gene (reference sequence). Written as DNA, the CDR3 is TGTGCCAGCACCCGACAGGGTTACGAGCAGTACTTC. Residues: CASTRQGYEQYF.

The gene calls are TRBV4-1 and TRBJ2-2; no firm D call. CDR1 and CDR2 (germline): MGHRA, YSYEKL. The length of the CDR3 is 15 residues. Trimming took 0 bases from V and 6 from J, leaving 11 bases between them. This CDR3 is CASSQDLSLAGELFF. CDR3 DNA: TGCGCCAGCAGCCAAGACCTTAGTCTCGCCGGGGAGCTGTTTTTT.

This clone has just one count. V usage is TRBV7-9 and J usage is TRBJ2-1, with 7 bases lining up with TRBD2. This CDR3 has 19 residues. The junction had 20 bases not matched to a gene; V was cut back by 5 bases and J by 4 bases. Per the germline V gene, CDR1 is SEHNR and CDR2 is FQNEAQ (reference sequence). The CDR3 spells CASSPPAGSSGGRYNEQFF. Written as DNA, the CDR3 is TGTGCCAGCAGCCCCCCTGCTGGTTCTAGCGGAGGTCGGTACAATGAGCAGTTCTTC.

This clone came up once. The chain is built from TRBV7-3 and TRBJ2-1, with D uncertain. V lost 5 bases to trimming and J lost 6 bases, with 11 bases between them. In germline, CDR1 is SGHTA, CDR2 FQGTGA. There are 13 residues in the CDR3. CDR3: CASSAAHFNEQFF. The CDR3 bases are TGTGCCAGCAGCGCCGCCCACTTCAATGAGCAGTTCTTC.

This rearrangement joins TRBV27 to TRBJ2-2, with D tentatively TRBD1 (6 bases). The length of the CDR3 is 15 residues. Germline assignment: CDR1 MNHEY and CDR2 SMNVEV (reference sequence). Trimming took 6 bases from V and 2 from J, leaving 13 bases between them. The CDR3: CASSLGDINTGELFF. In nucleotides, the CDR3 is TGTGCCAGCAGCCTCGGGGACATTAACACCGGGGAGCTGTTTTTT.

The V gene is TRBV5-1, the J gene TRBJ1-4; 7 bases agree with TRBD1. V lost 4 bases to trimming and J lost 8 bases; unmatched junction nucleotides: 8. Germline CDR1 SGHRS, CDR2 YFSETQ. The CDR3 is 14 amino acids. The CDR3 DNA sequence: TGCGCCAGCAGCGCGGAGGGGGCGGGGGAAAAACTGTTTTTT. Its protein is CASSAEGAGEKLFF.

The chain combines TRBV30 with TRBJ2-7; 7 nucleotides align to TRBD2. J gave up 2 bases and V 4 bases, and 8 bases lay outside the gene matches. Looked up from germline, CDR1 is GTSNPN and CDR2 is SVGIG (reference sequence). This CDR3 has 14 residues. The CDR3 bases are TGTGCCTGGACCCCCGGGAGGCTGGCCTACGAGCAGTACTTC. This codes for CAWTPGRLAYEQYF.

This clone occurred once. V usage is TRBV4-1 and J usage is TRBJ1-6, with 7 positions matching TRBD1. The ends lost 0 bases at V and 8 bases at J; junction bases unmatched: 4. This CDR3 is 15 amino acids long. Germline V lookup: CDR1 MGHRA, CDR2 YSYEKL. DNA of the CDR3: TGCGCCAGCAGCCAAGAGGACAGGACATATTCACCCCTCCACTTT. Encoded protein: CASSQEDRTYSPLHF.

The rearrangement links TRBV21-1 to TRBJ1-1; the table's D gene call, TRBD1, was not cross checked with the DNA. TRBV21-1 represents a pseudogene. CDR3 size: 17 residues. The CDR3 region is CASSSKRGTGLDTEAFF. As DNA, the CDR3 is TGTGCCAGCAGCTCAAAGCGGGGGACAGGGTTGGACACTGAAGCTTTCTTT.

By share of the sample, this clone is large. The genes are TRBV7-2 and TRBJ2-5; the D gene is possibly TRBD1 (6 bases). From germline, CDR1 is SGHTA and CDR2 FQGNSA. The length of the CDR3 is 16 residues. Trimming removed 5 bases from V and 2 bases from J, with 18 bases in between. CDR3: CASSPMGPGAQETQYF. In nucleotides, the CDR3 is TGTGCCAGCAGCCCCATGGGCCCAGGGGCGCAAGAGACCCAGTACTTC.

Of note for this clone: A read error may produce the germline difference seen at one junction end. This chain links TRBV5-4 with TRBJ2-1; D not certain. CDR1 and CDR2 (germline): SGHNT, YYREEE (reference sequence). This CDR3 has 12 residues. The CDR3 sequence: CASSIGTDQQLF. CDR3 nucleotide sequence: TGTGCCAGCAGCATCGGAACAGACCAGCAGCTCTTC.